A selection of T cell receptor beta chains follows, all from one sample in a study of T cell responses to AZD1222 COVID-19 vaccine. This table comes from immunoSEQ multiplex PCR, and its TCRdb copy is limited to in-frame clones, with some not included. The sample shows 150,000 to 190,000 clones, less than 95% of them seen only once. This material consisted of peripheral blood, taken on day 0 of AZD1222 vaccination. The receptors were gathered from an adult in good health. Each CDR3 is given with its conserved first and last residue. Each record gives: clone size, V gene, D gene, J gene, CDR3 protein, CDR3 DNA. A D gene is named only where the DNA matches it firmly. Not every row has a clone size; where given, it reads once, few, many or a size class.

abundance: NA; v_gene: TRBV6-1; d_gene: NA; j_gene: TRBJ2-5; CDR3aa: CASSEWVGQAKETQYF; CDR3nt: TGTGCCAGCAGTGAATGGGTGGGGCAGGCTAAAGAGACCCAGTACTTC
abundance: NA; v_gene: TRBV19; d_gene: TRBD1; j_gene: TRBJ1-4; CDR3aa: CASSQTGTGGEKLFF; CDR3nt: TGTGCCAGTAGTCAAACCGGGACAGGGGGTGAAAAACTGTTTTTT
abundance: NA; v_gene: TRBV3-1/TRBV3-2; d_gene: TRBD2; j_gene: TRBJ2-5; CDR3aa: CASSQALLALGETQYF; CDR3nt: TGTGCCAGCAGCCAAGCCCTACTAGCGTTAGGGGAGACCCAGTACTTC
abundance: NA; v_gene: TRBV4-2; d_gene: NA; j_gene: TRBJ2-2; CDR3aa: CASSQETSNTGELFF; CDR3nt: TGTGCCAGCAGCCAAGAGACCAGTAACACCGGGGAGCTGTTTTTT
abundance: NA; v_gene: TRBV12-3/TRBV12-4; d_gene: NA; j_gene: TRBJ1-4; CDR3aa: CASSTVQGEKLFF; CDR3nt: TGTGCCAGCAGTACGGTACAGGGTGAAAAACTGTTTTTT
abundance: NA; v_gene: TRBV5-8; d_gene: TRBD1; j_gene: TRBJ2-1; CDR3aa: CASSIQGNEQFF; CDR3nt: TGTGCCAGCAGCATACAGGGGAATGAGCAGTTCTTC
abundance: NA; v_gene: TRBV6-5; d_gene: TRBD1; j_gene: TRBJ2-7; CDR3aa: CASSSTGAEQYF; CDR3nt: TGTGCCAGCAGTTCTACAGGGGCCGAGCAGTACTTC
abundance: NA; v_gene: TRBV7-2; d_gene: NA; j_gene: TRBJ1-2; CDR3aa: CASSLGLGRDYGYTF; CDR3nt: TGTGCCAGCAGCTTAGGGCTTGGGCGAGACTATGGCTACACCTTC
abundance: NA; v_gene: TRBV28; d_gene: NA; j_gene: TRBJ2-1; CDR3aa: CASSSQVFYNEQFF; CDR3nt: TGTGCCAGCAGTTCACAGGTGTTCTACAATGAGCAGTTCTTC
abundance: NA; v_gene: TRBV11-3; d_gene: TRBD2; j_gene: TRBJ2-1; CDR3aa: CASSFSGSRNEQFF; CDR3nt: TGTGCCAGCAGCTTTAGCGGGAGTAGAAATGAGCAGTTCTTC
abundance: NA; v_gene: TRBV4-2; d_gene: NA; j_gene: TRBJ1-1; CDR3aa: CASSQDGILTEAFF; CDR3nt: TGTGCCAGCAGCCAAGACGGCATCCTCACTGAAGCTTTCTTT
abundance: NA; v_gene: TRBV5-1; d_gene: NA; j_gene: TRBJ1-1; CDR3aa: CASSWGTGWGRNTEAFF; CDR3nt: TGCGCCAGCAGCTGGGGGACGGGGTGGGGAAGGAACACTGAAGCTTTCTTT
abundance: NA; v_gene: TRBV7-9; d_gene: NA; j_gene: TRBJ2-3; CDR3aa: CASSPGPGSTDTQYF; CDR3nt: TGTGCCAGCAGCCCCGGGCCCGGGTCCACAGATACGCAGTATTTT
abundance: NA; v_gene: TRBV3-1/TRBV3-2; d_gene: NA; j_gene: TRBJ2-2; CDR3aa: CASSHNPGQNTGELFF; CDR3nt: TGTGCCAGCAGCCACAACCCGGGACAGAACACCGGGGAGCTGTTTTTT
abundance: NA; v_gene: TRBV6-5; d_gene: NA; j_gene: TRBJ2-7; CDR3aa: CASTTGGIILEQYF; CDR3nt: TGTGCCAGCACCACTGGTGGGATAATCCTCGAGCAGTACTTC
abundance: NA; v_gene: TRBV23-1; d_gene: NA; j_gene: TRBJ1-1; CDR3aa: CASSHRNNRDPYTEAFF; CDR3nt: TGCGCCAGCAGTCACAGAAATAACAGGGACCCGTACACTGAAGCTTTCTTT
abundance: NA; v_gene: TRBV5-6; d_gene: NA; j_gene: TRBJ2-1; CDR3aa: CASSLPLDEQFF; CDR3nt: TGTGCCAGCAGCTTACCCCTGGATGAGCAGTTCTTC
abundance: NA; v_gene: TRBV6-1; d_gene: TRBD1; j_gene: TRBJ1-5; CDR3aa: CASGDRVDQPQHF; CDR3nt: TGTGCCAGCGGTGACAGGGTTGATCAGCCCCAGCATTTT
abundance: NA; v_gene: TRBV4-3; d_gene: NA; j_gene: TRBJ2-7; CDR3aa: CASSQADRPYEQYF; CDR3nt: TGCGCCAGCAGCCAAGCAGACAGGCCCTACGAGCAGTACTTC
abundance: NA; v_gene: TRBV11-3; d_gene: TRBD2; j_gene: TRBJ2-1; CDR3aa: CASSLGTSGVNEQFF; CDR3nt: TGTGCCAGCAGCTTAGGGACTAGCGGGGTCAATGAGCAGTTCTTC
abundance: NA; v_gene: TRBV24-1; d_gene: NA; j_gene: TRBJ2-1; CDR3aa: CATRDGYNEQFF; CDR3nt: TGTGCCACCAGAGACGGTTACAATGAGCAGTTCTTC
abundance: once; v_gene: TRBV7-9; d_gene: NA; j_gene: TRBJ1-1; CDR3aa: CASSATGMNTEAFF; CDR3nt: TGTGCCAGCAGCGCGACAGGCATGAACACTGAAGCTTTCTTT
abundance: NA; v_gene: TRBV20-1; d_gene: NA; j_gene: TRBJ2-3; CDR3aa: CSAREWDTQYF; CDR3nt: TGCAGTGCTAGAGAGTGGGATACGCAGTATTTT
abundance: NA; v_gene: TRBV9; d_gene: NA; j_gene: TRBJ2-5; CDR3aa: CASGLGMGRVEETQYF; CDR3nt: TGTGCCAGCGGCCTAGGGATGGGCAGGGTTGAAGAGACCCAGTACTTC
abundance: NA; v_gene: TRBV6-2/TRBV6-3; d_gene: NA; j_gene: TRBJ2-1; CDR3aa: CASSLLNEQFF; CDR3nt: TGTGCCAGCAGCCTCCTTAATGAGCAGTTCTTC
abundance: NA; v_gene: TRBV5-1; d_gene: NA; j_gene: TRBJ2-2; CDR3aa: CASRRDQSTGELFF; CDR3nt: TGCGCCAGCAGGCGGGACCAGAGCACCGGGGAGCTGTTTTTT
abundance: NA; v_gene: TRBV7-9; d_gene: NA; j_gene: TRBJ2-7; CDR3aa: CASSTRAGAVYYEQYF; CDR3nt: TGTGCCAGCAGCACACGGGCGGGGGCAGTTTACTACGAGCAGTACTTC
abundance: once; v_gene: TRBV6-2/TRBV6-3; d_gene: NA; j_gene: TRBJ1-4; CDR3aa: CASSYDLDRGGEKLFF; CDR3nt: TGTGCCAGCAGTTACGATTTAGACAGAGGAGGTGAAAAACTGTTTTTT
abundance: NA; v_gene: TRBV9; d_gene: NA; j_gene: TRBJ2-1; CDR3aa: CASSVAGPNEQFF; CDR3nt: TGTGCCAGCAGCGTAGCGGGGCCCAATGAGCAGTTCTTC
abundance: NA; v_gene: TRBV10-1; d_gene: TRBD1; j_gene: TRBJ1-1; CDR3aa: CASSDRTGDMNTEAFF; CDR3nt: TGCGCCAGCAGTGATCGGACAGGGGATATGAACACTGAAGCTTTCTTT
abundance: NA; v_gene: TRBV3-1/TRBV3-2; d_gene: TRBD2; j_gene: TRBJ2-7; CDR3aa: CASSQDRSETSTNEQYF; CDR3nt: TGTGCCAGCAGCCAAGATCGATCGGAGACTAGCACCAACGAGCAGTACTTC
abundance: NA; v_gene: TRBV7-9; d_gene: NA; j_gene: TRBJ2-6; CDR3aa: CASSRRGPSNSGANVLTF; CDR3nt: TGTGCCAGCAGCCGCCGGGGGCCAAGTAACTCTGGGGCCAACGTCCTGACTTTC
abundance: NA; v_gene: TRBV28; d_gene: NA; j_gene: TRBJ1-4; CDR3aa: CASSSGATNEKLFF; CDR3nt: TGTGCCAGCAGCTCGGGGGCAACTAATGAAAAACTGTTTTTT
abundance: NA; v_gene: TRBV3-1/TRBV3-2; d_gene: TRBD2; j_gene: TRBJ2-7; CDR3aa: CASSHDRTSGRAPTYEQYF; CDR3nt: TGTGCCAGCAGCCATGACCGGACTAGCGGGAGGGCCCCGACCTACGAGCAGTACTTC
abundance: NA; v_gene: TRBV30; d_gene: NA; j_gene: TRBJ2-1; CDR3aa: CAWSVQRYNEQFF; CDR3nt: TGTGCCTGGAGTGTACAGCGGTACAATGAGCAGTTCTTC
abundance: NA; v_gene: TRBV9; d_gene: TRBD1; j_gene: TRBJ2-7; CDR3aa: CASSAGTGWSYEQYF; CDR3nt: TGTGCCAGCAGCGCTGGGACAGGGTGGTCCTACGAGCAGTACTTC
abundance: once; v_gene: TRBV28; d_gene: NA; j_gene: TRBJ2-5; CDR3aa: CASRDLGETQYF; CDR3nt: TGTGCCAGCAGGGACCTTGGAGAGACCCAGTACTTC
abundance: NA; v_gene: TRBV23-1; d_gene: NA; j_gene: TRBJ2-5; CDR3aa: CASSPIESETQYF; CDR3nt: TGCGCCAGCAGTCCCATCGAGTCGGAGACCCAGTACTTC
abundance: NA; v_gene: TRBV29-1; d_gene: NA; j_gene: TRBJ1-2; CDR3aa: CSARLRASGYGYTF; CDR3nt: TGCAGCGCCCGACTCAGGGCATCCGGCTATGGCTACACCTTC
abundance: NA; v_gene: TRBV7-9; d_gene: TRBD1; j_gene: TRBJ1-1; CDR3aa: CASSLGRQGQTEAFF; CDR3nt: TGTGCCAGCAGCTTGGGGAGACAGGGGCAAACTGAAGCTTTCTTT
abundance: NA; v_gene: TRBV28; d_gene: TRBD1; j_gene: TRBJ1-1; CDR3aa: CASSLYARGVARNTEAFF; CDR3nt: TGTGCCAGCAGTTTATATGCCAGGGGGGTCGCGAGGAACACTGAAGCTTTCTTT
abundance: NA; v_gene: TRBV9; d_gene: NA; j_gene: TRBJ1-2; CDR3aa: CASSVEGIYGYTF; CDR3nt: TGTGCCAGCAGCGTGGAGGGAATTTATGGCTACACCTTC
abundance: NA; v_gene: TRBV4-1; d_gene: NA; j_gene: TRBJ2-6; CDR3aa: CASSQDLAGASSGANVLTF; CDR3nt: TGCGCCAGCAGCCAAGATCTTGCGGGTGCCAGCTCTGGGGCCAACGTCCTGACTTTC
abundance: NA; v_gene: TRBV15; d_gene: NA; j_gene: TRBJ1-2; CDR3aa: CATSRGGFSYGYTF; CDR3nt: TGTGCCACCAGCAGAGGTGGGTTTAGCTATGGCTACACCTTC
abundance: NA; v_gene: TRBV21-1; d_gene: NA; j_gene: TRBJ2-6; CDR3aa: CASFPPEEVGVRGANVLTF; CDR3nt: TGTGCCAGCTTTCCCCCCGAGGAAGTGGGTGTAAGGGGGGCCAACGTCCTGACTTTC
abundance: NA; v_gene: TRBV28; d_gene: TRBD2; j_gene: TRBJ2-7; CDR3aa: CASHLGSGSHEQYF; CDR3nt: TGTGCCAGCCATTTGGGTAGCGGGAGCCACGAGCAGTACTTC
abundance: NA; v_gene: TRBV7-9; d_gene: TRBD1; j_gene: TRBJ2-3; CDR3aa: CASSPMGTGADTQYF; CDR3nt: TGTGCCAGCAGCCCCATGGGGACAGGGGCGGATACGCAGTATTTT
abundance: NA; v_gene: TRBV19; d_gene: NA; j_gene: TRBJ1-4; CDR3aa: CASSSGGPATNEKLFF; CDR3nt: TGTGCCAGTAGTTCGGGGGGGCCAGCAACTAATGAAAAACTGTTTTTT
abundance: NA; v_gene: TRBV28; d_gene: TRBD1; j_gene: TRBJ2-2; CDR3aa: CASSLFAYRGKDTGELFF; CDR3nt: TGTGCCAGCAGTTTATTTGCCTACAGGGGTAAGGACACCGGGGAGCTGTTTTTT
abundance: NA; v_gene: TRBV7-9; d_gene: NA; j_gene: TRBJ1-4; CDR3aa: CASSPGADGGKLFF; CDR3nt: TGTGCCAGCAGCCCGGGGGCGGACGGCGGAAAACTGTTTTTT
abundance: NA; v_gene: TRBV19; d_gene: TRBD1; j_gene: TRBJ1-5; CDR3aa: CASSSVDRGLQPQHF; CDR3nt: TGTGCCAGTAGTTCCGTTGACAGGGGTTTGCAGCCCCAGCATTTT
abundance: NA; v_gene: TRBV15; d_gene: NA; j_gene: TRBJ2-5; CDR3aa: CATSATVRETQYF; CDR3nt: TGTGCCACCAGCGCGACAGTGAGAGAGACCCAGTACTTC
abundance: few; v_gene: TRBV12-3/TRBV12-4; d_gene: NA; j_gene: TRBJ1-5; CDR3aa: CASSVYSNQPQHF; CDR3nt: TGTGCCAGCAGTGTGTATAGCAATCAGCCCCAGCATTTT